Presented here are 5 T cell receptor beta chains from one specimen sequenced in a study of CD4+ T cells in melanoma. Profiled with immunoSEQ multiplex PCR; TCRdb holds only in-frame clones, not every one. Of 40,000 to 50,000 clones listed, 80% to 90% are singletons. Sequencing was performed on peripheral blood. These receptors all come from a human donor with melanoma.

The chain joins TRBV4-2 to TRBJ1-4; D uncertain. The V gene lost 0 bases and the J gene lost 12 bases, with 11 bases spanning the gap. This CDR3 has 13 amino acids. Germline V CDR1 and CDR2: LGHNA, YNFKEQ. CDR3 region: CASSQEASLELFF. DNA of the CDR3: TGTGCCAGCAGCCAAGAGGCCTCCTTAGAACTGTTTTTT.

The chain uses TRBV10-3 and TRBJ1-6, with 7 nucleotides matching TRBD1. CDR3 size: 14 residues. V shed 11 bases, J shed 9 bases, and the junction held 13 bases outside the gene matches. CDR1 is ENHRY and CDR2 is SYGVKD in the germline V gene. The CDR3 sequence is CAAQRGGGGSPLHF. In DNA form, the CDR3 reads TGTGCCGCCCAGAGAGGGGGCGGGGGTTCACCCCTCCACTTT.

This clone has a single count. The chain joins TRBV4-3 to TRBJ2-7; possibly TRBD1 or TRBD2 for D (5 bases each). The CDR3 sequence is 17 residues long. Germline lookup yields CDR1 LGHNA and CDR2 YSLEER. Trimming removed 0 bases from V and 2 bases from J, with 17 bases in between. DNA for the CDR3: TGCGCCAGCAGCCAAGAGGGGGTCGCCGAGGGCGCCTACGAGCAGTACTTC. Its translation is CASSQEGVAEGAYEQYF.

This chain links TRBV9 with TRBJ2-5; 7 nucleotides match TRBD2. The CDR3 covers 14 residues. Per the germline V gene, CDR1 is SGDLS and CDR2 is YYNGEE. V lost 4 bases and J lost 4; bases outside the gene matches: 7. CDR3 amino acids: CASSPLGEGETQYF. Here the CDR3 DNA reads TGTGCCAGCAGCCCCCTAGGGGAGGGAGAGACCCAGTACTTC.

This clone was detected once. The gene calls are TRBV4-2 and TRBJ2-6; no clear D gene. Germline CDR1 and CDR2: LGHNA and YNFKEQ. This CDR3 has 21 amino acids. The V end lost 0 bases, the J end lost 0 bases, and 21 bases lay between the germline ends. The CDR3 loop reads CASSQDYSWAVLSSGANVLTF. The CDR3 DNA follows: TGTGCCAGCAGCCAAGATTACTCCTGGGCGGTCTTAAGCTCTGGGGCCAACGTCCTGACTTTC.